This entry lists 12 T cell receptor beta chains sequenced from one sample in a study of blood T cell repertoires in COVID-19. Sequencing used immunoSEQ multiplex PCR; TCRdb keeps in-frame clones, though not all of them. This table holds around 180,000 clones, 79% found once. The sequenced sample was peripheral blood. Every receptor here comes from a man between 60 and 75 years old with active or convalescent COVID-19.

The V and J genes are TRBV3-1 (or the pseudogene TRBV3-2) and TRBJ1-4; D is unclear. Trimming removed 6 bases from V and 4 bases from J, with 6 bases in between. Germline V CDR1 and CDR2: LGHDT, YNNKEL (reference sequence). The CDR3 runs to 12 residues. This CDR3 reads CASSYINEKLFF. The CDR3 DNA reads TGTGCCAGCAGTTATATTAATGAAAAACTGTTTTTT.

The rearrangement joins TRBV24-1 to TRBJ2-2, with 11 bases fitting TRBD1. After removal of 0 bases from V and 5 bases from J, the junction contained 13 bases not matched to a gene. The germline V gene encodes CDR1 KGHDR and CDR2 SFDVKD. This CDR3 spans 20 amino acids. The CDR3 loop is CATSDLMTPGQGERTGELFF. For the CDR3, the DNA is TGTGCCACCAGTGATTTGATGACCCCGGGACAGGGGGAGAGAACCGGGGAGCTGTTTTTT.

CDR3 sequence (DNA): TGCAGCGTCGAGAAAGGCAGGGAGTACTTC. Translated: CSVEKGREYF. The rearrangement uses TRBV29-1 and TRBJ2-5; a possible D gene is TRBD1 (5 bases). The CDR3 extends over 10 amino acids. CDR1 is SQVTM and CDR2 is ANQGSEA in the germline V gene. Trimming pared 6 bases from V and 12 bases from J, leaving 14 bases between.

This clone occurred once. The chain combines TRBV30 with TRBJ1-1, with D uncertain. CDR1 and CDR2 (germline): GTSNPN, SVGIG (reference sequence). V was cut by 0 bases and J by 3 bases, with 11 bases left in between. The CDR3 has 14 residues. The CDR3 is CAWSVRLRHTEAFF. CDR3 nucleotide sequence: TGTGCCTGGAGTGTACGTCTCAGGCACACTGAAGCTTTCTTT.

This clone was recorded at least ten times. The J gene is TRBJ2-1, the V gene TRBV11-2; D possibly corresponds to TRBD1 (5 bases). This CDR3 has 16 residues. Trimming shortened V by 5 bases and J by 7 bases, and 21 bases separated the two germline ends. Per the germline V gene, CDR1 is SGHAT and CDR2 is FQNNGV. The CDR3 sequence: CASSPSGAGLRNEQFF. The DNA of the CDR3 is TGTGCCAGCAGCCCTAGTGGGGCCGGATTAAGGAATGAGCAGTTCTTC. Drawing the rest from reference TRBV11-2 and TRBJ2-1, the complete variable domain is EAGVAQSPRYKIIEKRQSVAFWCNPISGHATLYWYQQILGQGPKLLIQFQNNGVVDDSQLPKDRFSAERLKGVDSTLKIQPAKLEDSAVYLCASSPSGAGLRNEQFFGPGTRLTVL.

V is TRBV7-3 and J is TRBJ2-1, with 11 bases matching TRBD2. CDR3 length: 15 residues. Germline V gene data show CDR1 as SGHTA and CDR2 as FQGTGA. After removal of 1 base from V and 4 bases from J, the junction contained 0 bases not matched to a gene. The CDR3: CASSLIAGGYNEQFF. The CDR3 nucleotides are TGTGCCAGCAGCTTAATAGCGGGAGGGTACAATGAGCAGTTCTTC.

This chain uses TRBV28 with TRBJ1-2; D is ambiguous. In germline, CDR1 is MDHEN, CDR2 SYDVKM. The V gene lost 3 bases and the J gene lost 6 bases, with 8 bases spanning the gap. The CDR3 runs to 12 residues. CDR3 sequence: CASSLVGDGYTF. The CDR3 DNA follows: TGTGCCAGCAGTTTGGTCGGGGATGGCTACACCTTC.

Comments on this clone: One end of the junction does not line up with germline, which may come from a read error. This chain uses TRBV10-3 with TRBJ2-7, with 9 bases fitting TRBD2. This CDR3 is built from 16 residues. Per germline, CDR1 ENHRY and CDR2 SYGVKD. The CDR3 protein is CAISEFCGRASCEQYF. The CDR3, as DNA: TGTGCCATCAGTGAGTTTTGCGGGAGGGCTTCCTGCGAGCAGTACTTC.

The chain is built from TRBV10-3 and TRBJ2-3; possible D gene TRBD1, 5 bases. Germline V CDR1 and CDR2: ENHRY, SYGVKD. The CDR3 is made up of 17 amino acids. Trimming removed 0 bases at V and 0 bases at J, with 13 bases between. The CDR3 DNA reads TGTGCCATCAGTGAGTCGGGGTTAGGGGCTAGCACAGATACGCAGTATTTT. It codes for CAISESGLGASTDTQYF.

The chain uses TRBV5-4 and TRBJ2-3, with D tentatively TRBD2 (5 bases). CDR3 length: 16 amino acids. Germline V gene data show CDR1 as SGHNT and CDR2 as YYREEE (reference sequence). V lost 4 bases and J lost 1, with 16 bases in between. The CDR3 protein is CASSPDWFSGTDTQYF. CDR3 DNA sequence: TGTGCCAGCAGCCCGGACTGGTTCTCTGGCACAGATACGCAGTATTTT.

The genes are TRBV7-2 and TRBJ1-2, with D perhaps matching TRBD1 (6 bases). V dropped 7 bases and J dropped 2 bases, with 11 bases sitting between them. The CDR3 length is 13 residues. Per the germline V gene, CDR1 is SGHTA and CDR2 is FQGNSA. For the CDR3, the DNA is TGTGCCAGCAATGAGCAGGGGAACTATGGCTACACCTTC. It yields the protein CASNEQGNYGYTF.

The rearrangement links TRBV4-2 to TRBJ2-3; 8 nucleotides agree with TRBD2. Germline loops: CDR1 LGHNA, CDR2 YNFKEQ. Germline trimming cut 4 bases from V and 13 bases from J; bases unmatched to any gene: 10. This CDR3 is built from 13 residues. The CDR3 loop is CASSRPGLEYKYF. CDR3 DNA: TGTGCCAGCAGCCGACCGGGACTAGAATATAAGTATTTT.